This T cell receptor (beta chain) was observed in a study of neoadjuvant anti-PD-1 for oral cavity cancer. Study as a whole: Nivolumab at 3 mg/kg was mostly given biweekly, three to four doses, pre-surgery. Non-progressing patients received a fourth nivolumab dose near day 43, then surgery on days 50-56.

These oral cavity squamous cell carcinomas were HPV-negative and locally advanced. Trimming took 4 bases from V and 6 from J; bases not matched to a gene: 7. The CDR3 has 15 amino acids. From germline, CDR1 is SGDLS and CDR2 YYNGEE. Six replicates per PBMC sample, mostly from 450 to 600 ng of genomic DNA. TCRdb's copy holds only in-frame clones and misses some; the assay was immunoSEQ multiplex PCR. The sample consists of some 15,000 clones, over 55% of them appearing once. Sequencing was performed on PBMCs, taken before nivolumab (anti-PD-1) treatment. The gene calls are TRBV9 and TRBJ2-2; TRBD2 matches at 9 bases. The sequence came from a person between 40 and 85 years old with oral cavity squamous cell carcinoma. The CDR3 DNA is TGTGCCAGCAGCTCCCTAAGCGGGAGGTCCGGGGAGCTGTTTTTT. It translates to CASSSLSGRSGELFF.